This T cell receptor beta chain was retrieved from a study of CD8 T cells in ankylosing spondylitis. In its sample, this clonotype was seen a few times. TCRdb reprocessed the 5' RACE reads via MiXCR and lists one record per CDR3 protein. The sample includes some 270,000 distinct CDR3 sequences, roughly 18% seen only once; the top ten take approximately 33%. What was sequenced was blood, either unsorted or a sorted T cell fraction (not recorded which). The receptor was isolated from a male donor with ankylosing spondylitis or in good health (not recorded which).

This CDR3 reads CASSSPGEGTPQYF. The CDR3 coding sequence is TGCGCCAGCAGCTCGCCGGGGGAGGGAACGCCCCAGTACTTC. This chain connects TRBV5-1 to TRBJ2-5, with 7 positions matching TRBD2. The V and J ends lost 3 bases and 9 bases, in that order; junction bases with no gene match: 11. There are 14 residues in the CDR3. Germline V lookup: CDR1 SGHRS, CDR2 YFSETQ.